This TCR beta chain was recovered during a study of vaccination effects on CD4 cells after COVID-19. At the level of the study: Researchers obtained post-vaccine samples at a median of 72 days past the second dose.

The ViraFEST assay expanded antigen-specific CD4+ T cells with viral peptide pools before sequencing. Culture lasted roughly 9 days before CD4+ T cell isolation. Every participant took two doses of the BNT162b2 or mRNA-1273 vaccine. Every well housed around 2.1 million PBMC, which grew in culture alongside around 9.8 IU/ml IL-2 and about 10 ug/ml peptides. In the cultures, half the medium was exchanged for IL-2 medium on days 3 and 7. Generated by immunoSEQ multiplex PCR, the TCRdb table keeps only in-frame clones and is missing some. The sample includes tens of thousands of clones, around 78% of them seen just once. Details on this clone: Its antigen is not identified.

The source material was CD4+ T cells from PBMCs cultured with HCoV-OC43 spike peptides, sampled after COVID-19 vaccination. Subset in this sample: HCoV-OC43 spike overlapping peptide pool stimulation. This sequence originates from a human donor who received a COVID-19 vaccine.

CDR3 DNA: TGTGCCAGTAGTTACAGGGGATCGCGTCACTCTGGAAACACCATATATTTT. Residues: CASSYRGSRHSGNTIYF. The rearrangement joins TRBV19 to TRBJ1-3, with TRBD1 matching 7 bases. The ends lost 5 bases at V and 0 bases at J; junction bases unmatched: 10. Germline values: CDR1 LNHDA, CDR2 SQIVND (reference sequence). The CDR3 spans 17 residues.